This T cell receptor (beta chain) originates from a study of T cells after yellow fever vaccination. Study-level background: The SMART-Seq v4 Ultra Low Input method served to prepare the low-cell-number fractions.

On this clonotype itself: Its antigen is undetermined.

Whole-study findings and limits: Sorted repertoires could include abundant contaminating clonotypes from bulk cells. Some clonotypes were seen in both the CD4 and the CD8 compartments. These made up a small share and likely arose from convergent recombination.

For TCR, cDNA came from 5'RACE template switching, which added a universal primer site and UMIs. TCRdb reprocessed the 5' RACE reads via MiXCR and lists one record per CDR3 protein. The data hold under 700,000 distinct CDR3 sequences, with around a sixth observed a single time. This specimen consisted of PBMCs, obtained about 5 days after the first yellow fever vaccination. This clonotype was sampled from a man between 18 and 35 years old who received the YFV17D yellow fever vaccine.

The CDR3 loop reads CASSEYQGADTQYF. For the CDR3, the DNA is TGTGCCAGCAGTGAATACCAGGGCGCAGATACGCAGTATTTT. The J gene is TRBJ2-3, the V gene TRBV6-1; maybe TRBD1 (5 bases). V was clipped by 2 bases and J by 4 bases, with 10 bases between them. Germline CDR1 reads MNHNS; CDR2 reads SASEGT. This CDR3 has 14 amino acids.